A single sample gave rise to the 9 T cell receptor beta chains below, sequenced in a study of beta chain features in type 1 diabetes. Findings of the study overall: In all four CD4+ subsets, TCRB CDR3 length was significantly, moderately reduced in type 1 diabetes.

Their target antigens are unknown. Expressed TCRB transcripts were sequenced because the isolated RNA had all been reverse transcribed beforehand. Libraries were prepared by immunoSEQ multiplex PCR; TCRdb keeps only in-frame clonotypes and omits some of them. The sample shows fewer than 300,000 clones, about a fifth of them seen only once. The sample taken for sequencing was naive CD4+ T cells from blood. The receptors were gathered from a woman in her thirties or forties with type 1 diabetes.

This clone came up a few times. The chain uses TRBV28 and TRBJ2-1; weak D call: TRBD1 (7 bases). The CDR3 is 16 residues long. Per germline, CDR1 MDHEN and CDR2 SYDVKM. V lost 5 bases and J lost 8, with 22 bases in between. The CDR3 DNA is TGTGCCAGCAGTCCCCCCTACAGGGGAGGACGATATGAGCAGTTCTTC. It is translated as CASSPPYRGGRYEQFF.

This clone was observed a handful of times. J is TRBJ2-2 and V is TRBV4-1, with 8 bases identical to TRBD1. This CDR3 has 19 residues. V lost 3 bases to trimming and J lost 0 bases; unmatched junction nucleotides: 12. Germline loops: CDR1 MGHRA, CDR2 YSYEKL. The CDR3 loop is CASSHREGNRGANTGELFF. CDR3 nucleotides: TGCGCCAGCAGCCACCGAGAGGGAAACAGGGGGGCGAACACCGGGGAGCTGTTTTTT.

The sample holds a few counts of this clone. The V call is TRBV19, the J call TRBJ1-2; no reliable D call. The CDR3 totals 15 residues. CDR1 is LNHDA, CDR2 SQIVND, per germline (reference sequence). CDR3 nucleotides: TGTGCGACTAACCTGAACAGCCGTACTAACTATGGCTACACCTTC. Its translation: CATNLNSRTNYGYTF.

The sample holds a few counts of this clone. The genes are TRBV30 and TRBJ2-1; 10 nucleotides agree with TRBD2. The CDR3 extends over 15 amino acids. With 5 bases clipped from V and 7 bases from J, the junction kept 11 bases outside the gene matches. Germline V CDR1 and CDR2: GTSNPN, SVGIG (reference sequence). The CDR3: CAWDPLAGVVNEQFF. CDR3 nucleotides: TGTGCCTGGGATCCCCTAGCGGGAGTAGTGAATGAGCAGTTCTTC.

The gene calls are TRBV6-5 and TRBJ1-2; 8 bases line up with TRBD1. The CDR3 spans 13 residues. The germline CDR1 and CDR2 sequences are MNHEY and SVGAGI. V dropped 4 bases and J dropped 6; count of bases not matched to a gene: 4. CDR3 sequence reads: CASSSDRGDGYTF. The CDR3 nucleotides are TGTGCCAGCAGTTCCGACAGGGGAGATGGCTACACCTTC.

This clone turned up a few times. The rearrangement links TRBV7-2 to TRBJ1-4; maybe TRBD1 (6 bases). Per germline, CDR1 SGHTA and CDR2 FQGNSA. With 5 bases removed from V and 6 bases from J, the gap between germline ends came to 13 bases. CDR3 length: 14 residues. CDR3 sequence: CASSLRAGDEKLFF. The DNA for the CDR3 is TGTGCCAGCAGCCTACGGGCAGGGGATGAAAAACTGTTTTTT.

This clone was detected only a few times. The chain combines TRBV30 with TRBJ1-1; D gene unclear. This CDR3 has 11 amino acids. V was cut by 4 bases and J by 2 bases, with 5 bases left in between. CDR1 GTSNPN and CDR2 SVGIG come from the germline V gene (reference sequence). Here the CDR3 reads CAWNKNTEAFF. Here the CDR3 DNA reads TGTGCCTGGAATAAAAACACTGAAGCTTTCTTT. Combining the CDR3 with reference TRBV30 and TRBJ1-1 gives the whole variable domain SQTIHQWPATLVQPVGSPLSLECTVEGTSNPNLYWYRQAAGRGLQLLFYSVGIGQISSEVPQNLSASRPQDRQFILSSKKLLLSDSGFYLCAWNKNTEAFFGQGTRLTVV.

In its sample, this clone was seen a few times. CDR3 sequence reads: CASSLGGLNQPQHF. The CDR3 DNA is TGTGCCAGCAGCTTAGGGGGCCTTAATCAGCCCCAGCATTTT. The gene calls are TRBV7-2 and TRBJ1-5; tentatively, D is TRBD1 (5 bases). This CDR3 contains 14 residues. The V end lost 1 base, the J end lost 4 bases, and 8 bases lay between the germline ends. From germline, CDR1 is SGHTA and CDR2 FQGNSA.

The sample holds one count of this clone. The chain's CDR3 is CAWKYRGADTQYF. DNA of the CDR3: TGTGCCTGGAAGTACAGGGGCGCAGATACGCAGTATTTT. V is TRBV30 and J is TRBJ2-3; TRBD1 matches 7 bases. Losses at the gene ends were 4 bases for V and 4 bases for J; bases not matched to a gene: 5. The CDR3 is made up of 13 amino acids. The germline V gene encodes CDR1 GTSNPN and CDR2 SVGIG (reference sequence).